Below, 20 T cell receptor beta chains from the same sample are listed, as sequenced in a study of blood T cell repertoires in COVID-19. This table comes from immunoSEQ multiplex PCR, and its TCRdb copy is limited to in-frame clones, with some not included. The data hold roughly 120,000 clones, with around 83% observed a single time. Material for sequencing was peripheral blood. The receptors were gathered from a man aged 40-49 years with acute or convalescent COVID-19.

CDR3: CAWSVGTGGFEQYF. The CDR3 DNA reads as TGTGCCTGGAGTGTGGGGACAGGGGGGTTCGAGCAGTACTTC. The V and J genes are TRBV30 and TRBJ2-7; 11 nucleotides align to TRBD1. The CDR3 sequence is 14 residues long. V was pared by 0 bases and J by 6 bases, with 4 bases of the junction left unmatched. Germline loops: CDR1 GTSNPN, CDR2 SVGIG (reference sequence).

The genes are TRBV23-1 and TRBJ2-3; TRBD2 matches at 12 bases. TRBV23-1 is identified as an open reading frame with a role that is uncertain. The CDR3 totals 17 residues. V was clipped by 7 bases and J by 1 base; unmatched bases: 9. The CDR3 DNA reads TGCGCCAGCAACCGTCTAGCGGGGGGGAACGGCACAGATACGCAGTATTTT. Protein: CASNRLAGGNGTDTQYF.

This CDR3 is CASRWSDRRNYGYTF. CDR3 sequence (DNA): TGTGCCAGTAGATGGAGCGACAGGAGGAACTATGGCTACACCTTC. V and J are TRBV19 and TRBJ1-2; TRBD1 is a possible D gene (6 bases). Germline CDR1 and CDR2: LNHDA and SQIVND (reference sequence). Trimming shortened V by 6 bases and J by 2 bases, and 16 bases separated the two germline ends. The CDR3 is 15 amino acids.

The V gene is TRBV7-9, the J gene TRBJ2-5; 7 bases are a match to TRBD2. The CDR3 is 14 amino acids. V shed 7 bases, J shed 3 bases, and the junction held 8 bases outside the gene matches. Germline assignment: CDR1 SEHNR and CDR2 FQNEAQ (reference sequence). The CDR3 DNA reads TGTGCCAGCATCCCTTCTGGGGGGGAAGAGACCCAGTACTTC. As protein: CASIPSGGEETQYF.

The chain uses TRBV5-6 and TRBJ2-1; TRBD1 aligns across 8 bases. The germline V gene has CDR1 SGHDT and CDR2 YYEEEE. This CDR3 spans 16 amino acids. Unmatched junction bases numbered 13, after V lost 4 bases and J lost 7 bases. CDR3 DNA: TGTGCCAGCAGCAGGGTCCCGGACAGGGCTTGGAATGAGCAGTTCTTC. This translates into CASSRVPDRAWNEQFF.

The V and J genes are TRBV5-1 and TRBJ2-1; 10 bases are a match to TRBD1. Germline V gives CDR1 SGHRS, CDR2 YFSETQ. This CDR3 has 16 amino acids. The V and J ends lost 8 bases and 5 bases, in that order; junction bases with no gene match: 13. The CDR3 nucleotides are TGCGCCAGTCGTCTCCGGGACAGGGGACCCAACAATGAGCAGTTCTTC. Its protein is CASRLRDRGPNNEQFF.

The chain uses TRBV27 and TRBJ1-2; TRBD1 agrees at 7 bases. The V gene's germline CDR1 is MNHEY and CDR2 SMNVEV (reference sequence). Trimming removed 3 bases from V and 4 bases from J; junction bases left unmatched: 5. This CDR3 contains 14 residues. The DNA for the CDR3 is TGTGCCAGCAGTTTGACCGGGACAGTCTATGGCTACACCTTC. It specifies CASSLTGTVYGYTF.

The chain is built from TRBV30 and TRBJ2-5; 7 bases fit TRBD1. Germline V gene lookup returns CDR1 GTSNPN and CDR2 SVGIG (reference sequence). This CDR3 is 17 amino acids long. Trimming at V came to 5 bases and at J to 4 bases, leaving 19 bases not matched to a gene. The CDR3 DNA follows: TGTGCCTGGGGCTTCGCACGCTACAAGACAGGGACAGAGACCCAGTACTTC. It is translated as CAWGFARYKTGTETQYF.

This clone was picked up one time. The chain links TRBV2 to TRBJ2-7; perhaps TRBD2 as D (7 bases). Germline CDR1 is SNHLY and CDR2 is FYNNEI. The V end was cut by 4 bases, the J end by 0 bases, with 13 bases between. The CDR3 consists of 15 residues. DNA of the CDR3: TGTGCCAGCAGTGGGGGGCGGGGGTACTCCTACGAGCAGTACTTC. It encodes CASSGGRGYSYEQYF.

The chain uses TRBV15 and TRBJ2-2; D call uncertain. V was clipped by 5 bases and J by 6 bases, with 10 bases between them. The germline V gene encodes CDR1 LNHNV and CDR2 YYDKDF (reference sequence). The CDR3 loop spans 13 amino acids. The CDR3 is CATSPASAGELFF. Written as DNA, the CDR3 is TGTGCCACCAGCCCCGCCAGCGCCGGGGAGCTGTTTTTT.

The chain recombines TRBV12-3 or TRBV12-4 with TRBJ1-1; D might be TRBD1 (5 bases). The V and J ends lost 4 bases and 8 bases respectively, with 14 bases between them. This CDR3 region has 13 residues. The CDR3 here is CASSYDSLGEAFF. CDR3 bases: TGTGCCAGCAGTTACGACAGTCTGGGGGAAGCTTTCTTT.

Written as DNA, the CDR3 is TGTGCCAGCAGCTACAGGGAGGGCACTGAAGCTTTCTTT. Translated, it gives CASSYREGTEAFF. The chain links TRBV6-5 to TRBJ1-1; tentatively, D is TRBD1 (6 bases). The CDR3 spans 13 residues. Germline CDR1 MNHEY, CDR2 SVGAGI. V shed 6 bases and J shed 4 bases, with 12 bases lying between them.

The chain combines TRBV2 with TRBJ2-7; perhaps TRBD1 as D (7 bases). The CDR3 has 15 residues. Trimming took 1 base from V and 5 from J, leaving 15 bases between them. Germline CDR1 reads SNHLY; CDR2 reads FYNNEI. CDR3 DNA: TGTGCCAGCAGTGAAGACAGGGGACTGTTAGACGAGCAGTACTTC. Translated, it gives CASSEDRGLLDEQYF. Complete variable domain (other parts from reference TRBV2 and TRBJ2-7): EPEVTQTPSHQVTQMGQEVILRCVPISNHLYFYWYRQILGQKVEFLVSFYNNEISEKSEIFDDQFSVERPDGSNFTLKIRSTKLEDSAMYFCASSEDRGLLDEQYFGPGTRLTVT.

The V call is TRBV10-3, the J call TRBJ2-1; D not certain. Germline V gene sequence: CDR1 ENHRY, CDR2 SYGVKD. V lost 0 bases, J lost 5 bases, and 5 bases lay in between. The CDR3 loop spans 13 amino acids. CDR3 coding DNA: TGTGCCATCAGTGAGTCGAGAGACAATGAGCAGTTCTTC. Translating gives CAISESRDNEQFF.

The chain has TRBV2 and TRBJ2-5; 7 bases are shared with TRBD1. With 8 bases clipped from V and 3 bases from J, the junction kept 3 bases outside the gene matches. The CDR3 totals 12 residues. Germline lookup yields CDR1 SNHLY and CDR2 FYNNEI. The CDR3 here is CASRQGEETQYF. The DNA for the CDR3 is TGTGCCAGCCGACAGGGAGAAGAGACCCAGTACTTC. The full variable domain, its missing parts supplied by reference TRBV2 and TRBJ2-5, is EPEVTQTPSHQVTQMGQEVILRCVPISNHLYFYWYRQILGQKVEFLVSFYNNEISEKSEIFDDQFSVERPDGSNFTLKIRSTKLEDSAMYFCASRQGEETQYFGPGTRLLVL.

The gene calls are TRBV19 and TRBJ1-2, with TRBD1 matching over 10 bases. Germline lookup yields CDR1 LNHDA and CDR2 SQIVND (reference sequence). The length of the CDR3 is 13 residues. V lost 5 bases to trimming and J lost 9 bases; unmatched junction nucleotides: 6. CDR3 bases: TGTGCCAGTAGTGTCCGGGACAGGGGACGCTACACCTTC. Amino acid sequence: CASSVRDRGRYTF. The full variable domain, rest sourced from reference TRBV19 and TRBJ1-2, is DGGITQSPKYLFRKEGQNVTLSCEQNLNHDAMYWYRQDPGQGLRLIYYSQIVNDFQKGDIAEGYSVSREKKESFPLTVTSAQKNPTAFYLCASSVRDRGRYTFGSGTRLTVV.

This chain links TRBV19 with TRBJ2-7; D possibly corresponds to TRBD2 (6 bases). The CDR3 runs 16 residues. V lost 5 bases to trimming and J lost 4 bases, with 21 bases between them. Germline values: CDR1 LNHDA, CDR2 SQIVND (reference sequence). The CDR3 coding sequence is TGTGCCAGTAGTGTCTCCAGGGCACGCGGGGTTTACGAGCAGTACTTC. Translation: CASSVSRARGVYEQYF.

This clone has just a few counts. The genes are TRBV6-5 and TRBJ1-5; D is unclear. The ends were cut back, 6 bases at V and 6 bases at J, with 15 bases in the middle. Germline lookup yields CDR1 MNHEY and CDR2 SVGAGI. This CDR3 contains 14 residues. In DNA form, the CDR3 reads TGTGCCAGCAGCACGGGATGGATTGGTCAGCCCCAGCATTTT. The encoded protein is CASSTGWIGQPQHF.

This chain connects TRBV7-9 to TRBJ2-7; D ambiguous. Germline V gives CDR1 SEHNR, CDR2 FQNEAQ (reference sequence). With 5 bases removed from V and 6 bases from J, the gap between germline ends came to 11 bases. The CDR3 has 12 residues. The CDR3 reads CASSPRALEQYF. DNA of the CDR3: TGTGCCAGCAGCCCCCGAGCGCTCGAGCAGTACTTC. The full variable domain, with the rest looked up from reference TRBV7-9 and TRBJ2-7, is DTGVSQNPRHKITKRGQNVTFRCDPISEHNRLYWYRQTLGQGPEFLTYFQNEAQLEKSRLLSDRFSAERPKGSFSTLEIQRTEQGDSAMYLCASSPRALEQYFGPGTRLTVT.

The chain employs TRBV7-9 and TRBJ2-7, with a possible D match to TRBD2 (5 bases). Trimming took 5 bases from V and 0 from J, leaving 14 bases between them. The CDR3 spans 15 residues. From germline, CDR1 is SEHNR and CDR2 FQNEAQ (reference sequence). The CDR3 is CASSAVTGSSYEQYF. The CDR3 region has the DNA TGTGCCAGCAGCGCCGTCACGGGGAGCTCCTACGAGCAGTACTTC.